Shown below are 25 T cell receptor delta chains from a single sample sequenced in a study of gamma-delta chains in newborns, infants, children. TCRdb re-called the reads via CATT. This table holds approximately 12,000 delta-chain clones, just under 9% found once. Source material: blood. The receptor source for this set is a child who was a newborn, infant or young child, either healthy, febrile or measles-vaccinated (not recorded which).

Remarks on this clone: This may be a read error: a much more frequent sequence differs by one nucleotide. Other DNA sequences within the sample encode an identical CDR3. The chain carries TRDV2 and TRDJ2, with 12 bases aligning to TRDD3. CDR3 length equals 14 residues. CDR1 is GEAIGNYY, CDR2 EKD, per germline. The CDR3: CACDVLGDTAQLFF. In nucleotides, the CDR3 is TGTGCCTGTGACGTACTGGGGGATACAGCACAACTCTTTTTT.

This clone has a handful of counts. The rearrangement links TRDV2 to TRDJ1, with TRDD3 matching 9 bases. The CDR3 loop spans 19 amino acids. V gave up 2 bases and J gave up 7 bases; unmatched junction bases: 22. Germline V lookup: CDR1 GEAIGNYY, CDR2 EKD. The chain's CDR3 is CACDSLTSNVLGDRPKLIF. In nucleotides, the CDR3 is TGTGCCTGTGACAGCCTCACGTCGAACGTACTGGGGGACCGGCCTAAACTCATCTTT.

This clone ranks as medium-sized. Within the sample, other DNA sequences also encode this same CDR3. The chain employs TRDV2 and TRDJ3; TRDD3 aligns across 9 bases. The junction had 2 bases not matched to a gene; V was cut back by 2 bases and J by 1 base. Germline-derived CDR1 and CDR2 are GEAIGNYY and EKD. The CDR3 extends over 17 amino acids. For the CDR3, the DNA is TGTGCCTGTGACAATACTGGGGGATCCTGGGACACCCGACAGATGTTTTTC. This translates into CACDNTGGSWDTRQMFF.

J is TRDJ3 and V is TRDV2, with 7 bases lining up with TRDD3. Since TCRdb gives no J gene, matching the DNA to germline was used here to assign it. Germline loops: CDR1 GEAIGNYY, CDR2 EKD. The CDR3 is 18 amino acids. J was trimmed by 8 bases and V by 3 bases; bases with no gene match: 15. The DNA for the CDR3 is TGTGCCTGTGACCTGGTCGCGGGGGATGAACGGAACACCCGACAGATGTTTTTC. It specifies CACDLVAGDERNTRQMFF.

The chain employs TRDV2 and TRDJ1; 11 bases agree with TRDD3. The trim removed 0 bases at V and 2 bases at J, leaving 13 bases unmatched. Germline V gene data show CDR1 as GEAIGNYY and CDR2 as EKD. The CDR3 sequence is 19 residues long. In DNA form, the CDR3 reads TGTGCCTGTGACACCGTGTTGGGGGATACGAGCGGGAGAACCGATAAACTCATCTTT. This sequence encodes CACDTVLGDTSGRTDKLIF.

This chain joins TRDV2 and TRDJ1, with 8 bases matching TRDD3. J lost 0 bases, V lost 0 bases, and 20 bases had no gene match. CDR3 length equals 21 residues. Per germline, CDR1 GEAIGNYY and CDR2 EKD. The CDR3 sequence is CACDTLPGTTGDSPYTDKLIF. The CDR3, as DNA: TGTGCCTGTGACACCTTACCTGGCACTACGGGGGATAGTCCCTACACCGATAAACTCATCTTT.

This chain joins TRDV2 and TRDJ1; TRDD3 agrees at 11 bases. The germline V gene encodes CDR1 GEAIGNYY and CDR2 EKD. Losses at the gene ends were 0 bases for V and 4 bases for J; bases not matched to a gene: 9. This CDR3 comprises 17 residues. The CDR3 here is CACDTVMGDTRVDKLIF. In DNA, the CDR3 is TGTGCCTGTGACACCGTGATGGGGGATACGCGGGTCGATAAACTCATCTTT.

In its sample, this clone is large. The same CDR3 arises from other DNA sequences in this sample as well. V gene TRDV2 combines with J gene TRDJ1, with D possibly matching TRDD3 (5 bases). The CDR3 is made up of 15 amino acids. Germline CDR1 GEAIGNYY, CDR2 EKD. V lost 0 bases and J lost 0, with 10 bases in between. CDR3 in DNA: TGTGCCTGTGACACCGTGGGGAGCCACACCGATAAACTCATCTTT. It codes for CACDTVGSHTDKLIF.

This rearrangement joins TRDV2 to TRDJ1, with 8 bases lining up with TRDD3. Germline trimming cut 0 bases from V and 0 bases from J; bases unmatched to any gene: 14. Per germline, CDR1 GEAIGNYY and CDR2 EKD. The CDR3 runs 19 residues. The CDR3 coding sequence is TGTGCCTGTGACACCGTTCAGGCTGGGGGACCACCGTACACCGATAAACTCATCTTT. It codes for CACDTVQAGGPPYTDKLIF.

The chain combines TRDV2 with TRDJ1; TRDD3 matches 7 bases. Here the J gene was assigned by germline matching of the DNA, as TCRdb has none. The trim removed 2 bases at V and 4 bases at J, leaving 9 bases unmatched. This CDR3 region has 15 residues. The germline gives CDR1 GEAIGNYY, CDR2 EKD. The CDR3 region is CACDNLRGMIDKLIF. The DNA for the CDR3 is TGTGCCTGTGACAATCTCCGGGGGATGATCGATAAACTCATCTTT.

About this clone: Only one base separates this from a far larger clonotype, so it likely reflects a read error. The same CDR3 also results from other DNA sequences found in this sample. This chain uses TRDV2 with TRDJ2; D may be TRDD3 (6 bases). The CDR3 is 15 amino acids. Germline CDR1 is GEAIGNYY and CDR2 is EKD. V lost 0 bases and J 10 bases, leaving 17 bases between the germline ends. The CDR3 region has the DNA TGTGCCTGTGACACCGTGGGGGCATCGGGAGAACAACTCTTCTTT. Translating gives CACDTVGASGEQLFF.

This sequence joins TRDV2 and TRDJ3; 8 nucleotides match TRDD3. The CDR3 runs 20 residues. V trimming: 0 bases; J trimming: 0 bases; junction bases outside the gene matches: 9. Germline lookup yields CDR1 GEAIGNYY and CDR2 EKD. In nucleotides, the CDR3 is TGTGCCTGTGACACCGTGCTGGGGGAGCGGAGCTCCTGGGACACCCGACAGATGTTTTTC. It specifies CACDTVLGERSSWDTRQMFF.

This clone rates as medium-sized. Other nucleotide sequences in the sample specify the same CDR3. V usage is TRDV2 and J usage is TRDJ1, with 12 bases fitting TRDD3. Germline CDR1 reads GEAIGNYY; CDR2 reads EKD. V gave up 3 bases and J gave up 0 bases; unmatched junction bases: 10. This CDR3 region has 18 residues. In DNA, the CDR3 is TGTGCCTGTGACGTACTGGGGGATACTAGAGGGTACACCGATAAACTCATCTTT. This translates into CACDVLGDTRGYTDKLIF.

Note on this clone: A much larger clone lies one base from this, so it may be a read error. This CDR3 is CACDTVLGVSSWDTRQMFF. CDR3 nucleotides: TGTGCCTGTGACACCGTACTGGGGGTCAGCTCCTGGGACACCCGACAGATGTTTTTC. The J gene is TRDJ3, the V gene TRDV2; 8 bases fit TRDD3. The J gene comes from matching the DNA to germline here; TCRdb lacks it. Trimming cost V 0 bases and J 0 bases; bases outside gene matches: 6. Germline lookup yields CDR1 GEAIGNYY and CDR2 EKD. The CDR3 contains 19 residues.

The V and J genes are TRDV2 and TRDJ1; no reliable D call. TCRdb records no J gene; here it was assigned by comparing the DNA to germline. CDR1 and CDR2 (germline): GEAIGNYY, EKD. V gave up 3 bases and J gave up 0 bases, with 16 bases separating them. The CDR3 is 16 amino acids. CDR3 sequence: CACDDSFPPNTDKLIF. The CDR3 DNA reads TGTGCCTGTGACGACTCTTTCCCACCCAACACCGATAAACTCATCTTT.

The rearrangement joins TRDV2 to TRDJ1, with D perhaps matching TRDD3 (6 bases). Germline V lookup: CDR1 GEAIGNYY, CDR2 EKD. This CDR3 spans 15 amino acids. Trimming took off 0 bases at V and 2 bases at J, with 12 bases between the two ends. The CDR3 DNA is TGTGCCTGTGACACCGTAGGGGGAAGTACCGATAAACTCATCTTT. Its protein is CACDTVGGSTDKLIF.

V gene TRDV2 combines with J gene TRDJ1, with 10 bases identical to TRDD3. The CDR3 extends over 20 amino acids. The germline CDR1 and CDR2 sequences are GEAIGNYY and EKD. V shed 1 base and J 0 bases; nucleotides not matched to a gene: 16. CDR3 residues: CACDTINTGGSALYTDKLIF. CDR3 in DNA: TGTGCCTGTGACACGATAAATACTGGGGGATCAGCTTTGTACACCGATAAACTCATCTTT.

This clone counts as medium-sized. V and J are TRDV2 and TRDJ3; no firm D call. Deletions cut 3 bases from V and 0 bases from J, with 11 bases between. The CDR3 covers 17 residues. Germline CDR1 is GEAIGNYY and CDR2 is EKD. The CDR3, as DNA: TGTGCCTGTGACTCCGCCTCCAGCTCCTGGGACACCCGACAGATGTTTTTC. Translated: CACDSASSSWDTRQMFF.

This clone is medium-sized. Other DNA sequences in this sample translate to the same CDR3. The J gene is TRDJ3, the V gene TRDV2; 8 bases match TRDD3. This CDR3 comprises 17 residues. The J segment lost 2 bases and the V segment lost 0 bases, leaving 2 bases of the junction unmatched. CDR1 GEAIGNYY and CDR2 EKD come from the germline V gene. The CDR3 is CACDTAGGTWDTRQMFF. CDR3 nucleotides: TGTGCCTGTGACACCGCTGGGGGAACCTGGGACACCCGACAGATGTTTTTC.

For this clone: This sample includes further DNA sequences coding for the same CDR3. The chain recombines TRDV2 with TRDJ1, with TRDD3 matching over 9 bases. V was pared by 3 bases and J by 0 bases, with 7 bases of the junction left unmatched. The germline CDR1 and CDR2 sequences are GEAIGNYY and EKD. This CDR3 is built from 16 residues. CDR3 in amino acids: CACDVLGDPHTDKLIF. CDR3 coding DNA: TGTGCCTGTGACGTACTGGGGGACCCCCACACCGATAAACTCATCTTT.

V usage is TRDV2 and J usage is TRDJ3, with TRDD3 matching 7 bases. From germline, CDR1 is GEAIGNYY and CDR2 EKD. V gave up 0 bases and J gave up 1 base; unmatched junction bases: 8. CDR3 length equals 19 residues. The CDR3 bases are TGTGCCTGTGACACCATTAATGGGGATAATTCCTGGGACACCCGACAGATGTTTTTC. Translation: CACDTINGDNSWDTRQMFF.

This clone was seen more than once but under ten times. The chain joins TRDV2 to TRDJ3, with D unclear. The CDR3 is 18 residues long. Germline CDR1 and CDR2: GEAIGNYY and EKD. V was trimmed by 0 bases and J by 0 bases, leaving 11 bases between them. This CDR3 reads CACDTISSRSWDTRQMFF. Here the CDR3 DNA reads TGTGCCTGTGACACCATATCCTCCCGCTCCTGGGACACCCGACAGATGTTTTTC.

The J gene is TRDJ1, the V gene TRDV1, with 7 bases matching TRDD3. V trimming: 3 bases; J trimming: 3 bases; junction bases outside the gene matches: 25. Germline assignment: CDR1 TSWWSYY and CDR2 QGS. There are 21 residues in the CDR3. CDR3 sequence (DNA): TGTGCTCTTGGGGATTTTTCCCTCGTGGTGGGGGACCGCCCTTATGCCGATAAACTCATCTTT. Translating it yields CALGDFSLVVGDRPYADKLIF.

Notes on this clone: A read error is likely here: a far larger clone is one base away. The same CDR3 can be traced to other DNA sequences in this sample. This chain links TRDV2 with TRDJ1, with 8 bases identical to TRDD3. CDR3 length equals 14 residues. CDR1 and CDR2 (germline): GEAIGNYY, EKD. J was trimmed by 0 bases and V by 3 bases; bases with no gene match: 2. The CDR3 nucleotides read TGTGCCTGTGACTTACTGGGGGACACCGATAAACTCATCTTT. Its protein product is CACDLLGDTDKLIF.

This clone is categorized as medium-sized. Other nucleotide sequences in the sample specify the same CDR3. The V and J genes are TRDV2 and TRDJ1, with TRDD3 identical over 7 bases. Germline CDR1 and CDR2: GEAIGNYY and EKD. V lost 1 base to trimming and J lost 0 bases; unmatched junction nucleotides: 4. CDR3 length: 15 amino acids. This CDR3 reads CACDTLGGYTDKLIF. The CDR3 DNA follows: TGTGCCTGTGACACTCTGGGGGGGTACACCGATAAACTCATCTTT.